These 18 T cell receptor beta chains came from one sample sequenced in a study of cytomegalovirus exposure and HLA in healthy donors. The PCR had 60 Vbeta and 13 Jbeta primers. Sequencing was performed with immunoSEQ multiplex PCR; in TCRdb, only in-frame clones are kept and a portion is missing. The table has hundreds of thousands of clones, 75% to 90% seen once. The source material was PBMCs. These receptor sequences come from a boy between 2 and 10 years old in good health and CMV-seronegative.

CDR3 nucleotide sequence: TGTGCCAGCAGCCCCCGGGGAGCGGGGGAACTCTACAATGAGCAGTTCTTC. The encoded protein is CASSPRGAGELYNEQFF. The chain joins TRBV9 to TRBJ2-1; 8 bases match TRBD2. With V trimmed by 4 bases and J by 3 bases, 12 bases remained unmatched. Germline V lookup: CDR1 SGDLS, CDR2 YYNGEE. The CDR3 sequence is 17 residues long.

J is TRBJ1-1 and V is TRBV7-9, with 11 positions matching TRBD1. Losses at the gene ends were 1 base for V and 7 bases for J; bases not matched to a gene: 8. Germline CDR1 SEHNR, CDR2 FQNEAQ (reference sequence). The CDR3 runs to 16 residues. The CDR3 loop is CASSLGRTGGAGEAFF. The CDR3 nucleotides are TGTGCCAGCAGCTTAGGTCGGACAGGGGGCGCGGGTGAAGCTTTCTTT.

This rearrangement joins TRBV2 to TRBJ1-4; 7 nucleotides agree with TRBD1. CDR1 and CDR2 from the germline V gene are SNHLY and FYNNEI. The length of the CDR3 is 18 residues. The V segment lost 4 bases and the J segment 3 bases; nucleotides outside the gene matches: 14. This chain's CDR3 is CASSVRQGGGRPNEKLFF. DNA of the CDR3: TGTGCCAGCAGTGTCAGACAGGGAGGAGGTCGTCCTAATGAAAAACTGTTTTTT. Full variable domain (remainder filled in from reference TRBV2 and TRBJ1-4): EPEVTQTPSHQVTQMGQEVILRCVPISNHLYFYWYRQILGQKVEFLVSFYNNEISEKSEIFDDQFSVERPDGSNFTLKIRSTKLEDSAMYFCASSVRQGGGRPNEKLFFGSGTQLSVL.

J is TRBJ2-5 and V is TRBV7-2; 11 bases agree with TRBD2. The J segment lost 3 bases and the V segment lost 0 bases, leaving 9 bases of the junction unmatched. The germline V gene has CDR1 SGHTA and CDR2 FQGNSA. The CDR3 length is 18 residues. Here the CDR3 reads CASSLALLPSGGKETQYF. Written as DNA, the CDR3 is TGTGCCAGCAGCTTAGCCCTCCTCCCTAGCGGGGGGAAAGAGACCCAGTACTTC.

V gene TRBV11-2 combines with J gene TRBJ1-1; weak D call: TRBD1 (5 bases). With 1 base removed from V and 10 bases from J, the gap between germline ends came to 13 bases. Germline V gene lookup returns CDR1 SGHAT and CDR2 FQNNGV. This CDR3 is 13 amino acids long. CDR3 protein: CASSLGAGRGAFF. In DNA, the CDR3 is TGTGCCAGCAGCTTAGGAGCGGGGCGCGGAGCTTTCTTT.

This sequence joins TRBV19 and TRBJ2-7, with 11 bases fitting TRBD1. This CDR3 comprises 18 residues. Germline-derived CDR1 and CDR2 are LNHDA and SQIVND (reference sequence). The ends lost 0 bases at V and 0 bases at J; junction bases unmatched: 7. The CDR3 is CASSIEDRGRVSSYEQYF. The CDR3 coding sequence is TGTGCCAGTAGTATAGAGGACAGGGGGCGCGTAAGCTCCTACGAGCAGTACTTC.

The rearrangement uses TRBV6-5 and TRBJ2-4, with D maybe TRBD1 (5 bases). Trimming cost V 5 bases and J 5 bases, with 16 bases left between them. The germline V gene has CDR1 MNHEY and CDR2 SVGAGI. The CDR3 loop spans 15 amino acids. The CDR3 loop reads CASSRGVARENIQYF. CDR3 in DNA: TGTGCCAGCAGTAGGGGCGTCGCGAGAGAAAACATTCAGTACTTC.

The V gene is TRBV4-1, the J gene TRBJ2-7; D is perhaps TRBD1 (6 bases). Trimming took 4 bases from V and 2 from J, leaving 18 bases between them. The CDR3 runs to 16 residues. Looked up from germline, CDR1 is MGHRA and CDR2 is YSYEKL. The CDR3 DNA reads TGCGCCAGCAGCCCCTGGGTCGGGGACAACACCTACGAGCAGTACTTC. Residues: CASSPWVGDNTYEQYF.

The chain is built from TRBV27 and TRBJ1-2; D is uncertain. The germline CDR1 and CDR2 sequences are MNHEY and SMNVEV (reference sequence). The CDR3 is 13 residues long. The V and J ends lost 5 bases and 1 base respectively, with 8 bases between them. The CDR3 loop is CASSPTFNYGYTF. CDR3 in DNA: TGTGCCAGCAGTCCTACCTTTAACTATGGCTACACCTTC.

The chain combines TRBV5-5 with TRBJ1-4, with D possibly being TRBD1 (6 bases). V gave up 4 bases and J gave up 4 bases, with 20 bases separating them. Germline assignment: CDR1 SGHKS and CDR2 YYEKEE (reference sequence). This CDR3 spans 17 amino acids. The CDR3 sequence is CASSPRGGVQGNEKLFF. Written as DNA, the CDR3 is TGTGCCAGCAGCCCCCGGGGGGGCGTACAGGGTAATGAAAAACTGTTTTTT.

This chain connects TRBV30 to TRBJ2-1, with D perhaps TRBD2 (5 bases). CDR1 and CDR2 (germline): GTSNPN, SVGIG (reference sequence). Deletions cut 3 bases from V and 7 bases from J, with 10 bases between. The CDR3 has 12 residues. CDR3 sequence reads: CAWRVSANEQFF. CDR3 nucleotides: TGTGCCTGGAGGGTTAGCGCTAATGAGCAGTTCTTC.

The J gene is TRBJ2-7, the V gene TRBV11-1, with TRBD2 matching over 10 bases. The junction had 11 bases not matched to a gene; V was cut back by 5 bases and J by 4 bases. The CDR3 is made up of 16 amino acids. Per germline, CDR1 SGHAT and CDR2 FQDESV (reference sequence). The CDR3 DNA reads TGTGCCAGCAGCGCATTCCCCGGGACTAGCGCTTACGAGCAGTACTTC. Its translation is CASSAFPGTSAYEQYF. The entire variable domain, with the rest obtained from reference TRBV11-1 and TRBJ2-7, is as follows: EAEVAQSPRYKITEKSQAVAFWCDPISGHATLYWYRQILGQGPELLVQFQDESVVDDSQLPKDRFSAERLKGVDSTLKIQPAELGDSAMYLCASSAFPGTSAYEQYFGPGTRLTVT.

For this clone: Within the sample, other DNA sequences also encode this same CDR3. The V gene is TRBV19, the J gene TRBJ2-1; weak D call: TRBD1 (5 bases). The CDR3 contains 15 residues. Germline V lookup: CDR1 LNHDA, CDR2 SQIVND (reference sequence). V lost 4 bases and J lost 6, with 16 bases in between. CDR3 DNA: TGTGCCAGTAGTACTGGGCAGGGATACGGCAATGAGCAGTTCTTC. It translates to CASSTGQGYGNEQFF.

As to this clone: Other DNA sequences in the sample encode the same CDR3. The CDR3: CASSVGQGAGYTF. As DNA, the CDR3 is TGTGCCAGCAGCGTAGGGCAGGGGGCAGGCTACACCTTC. This chain uses TRBV9 with TRBJ1-2; 8 bases match TRBD1. In germline, CDR1 is SGDLS, CDR2 YYNGEE. V lost 0 bases to trimming and J lost 8 bases; unmatched junction nucleotides: 3. The CDR3 has 13 amino acids.

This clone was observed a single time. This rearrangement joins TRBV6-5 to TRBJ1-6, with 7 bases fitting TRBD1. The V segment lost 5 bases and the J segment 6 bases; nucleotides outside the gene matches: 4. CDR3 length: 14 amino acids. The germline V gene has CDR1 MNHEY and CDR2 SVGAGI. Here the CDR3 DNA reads TGTGCCAGCAGTGAACAGGGGTTTAATTCACCCCTCCACTTT. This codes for CASSEQGFNSPLHF.

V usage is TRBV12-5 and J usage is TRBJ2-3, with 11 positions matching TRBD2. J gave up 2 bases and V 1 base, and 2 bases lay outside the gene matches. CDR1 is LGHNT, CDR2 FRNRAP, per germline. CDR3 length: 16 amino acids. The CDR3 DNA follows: TGTGCTAGTGGTTTGGGACTAGCGGGATCCACAGATACGCAGTATTTT. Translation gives CASGLGLAGSTDTQYF.

The CDR3 is CASSFFGTEQYF. Written as DNA, the CDR3 is TGTGCCAGCAGCTTCTTCGGTACCGAGCAGTACTTC. The chain has TRBV5-6 and TRBJ2-7, with no clear D. CDR1 is SGHDT, CDR2 YYEEEE, per germline. Trimming left V 2 bases short and J 6 bases short, with 9 bases between. There are 12 residues in the CDR3.

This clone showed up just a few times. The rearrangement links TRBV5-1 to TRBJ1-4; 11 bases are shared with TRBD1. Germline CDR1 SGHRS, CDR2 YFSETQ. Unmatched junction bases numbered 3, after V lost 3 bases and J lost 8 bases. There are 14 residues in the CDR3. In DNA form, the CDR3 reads TGCGCCAGCAGCTATGGACAGGGGGCCGAAAAACTGTTTTTT. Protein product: CASSYGQGAEKLFF.